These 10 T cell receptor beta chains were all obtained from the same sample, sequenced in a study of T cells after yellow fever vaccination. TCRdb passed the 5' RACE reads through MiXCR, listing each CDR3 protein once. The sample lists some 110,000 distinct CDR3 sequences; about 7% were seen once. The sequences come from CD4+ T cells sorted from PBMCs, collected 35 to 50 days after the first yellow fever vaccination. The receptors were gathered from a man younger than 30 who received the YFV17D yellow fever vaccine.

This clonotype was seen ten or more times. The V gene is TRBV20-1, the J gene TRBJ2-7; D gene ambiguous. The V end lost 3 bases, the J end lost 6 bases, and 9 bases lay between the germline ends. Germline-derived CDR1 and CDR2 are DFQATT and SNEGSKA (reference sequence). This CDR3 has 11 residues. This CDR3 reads CSASRALEQYF. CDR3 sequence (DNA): TGCAGTGCTAGTAGGGCCCTCGAGCAGTACTTC.

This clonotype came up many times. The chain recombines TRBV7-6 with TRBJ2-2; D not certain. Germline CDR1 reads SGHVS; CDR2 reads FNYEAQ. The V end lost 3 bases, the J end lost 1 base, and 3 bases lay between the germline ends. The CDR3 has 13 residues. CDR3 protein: CASSLRNTGELFF. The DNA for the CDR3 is TGTGCCAGCAGCTTGAGGAACACCGGGGAGCTGTTTTTT.

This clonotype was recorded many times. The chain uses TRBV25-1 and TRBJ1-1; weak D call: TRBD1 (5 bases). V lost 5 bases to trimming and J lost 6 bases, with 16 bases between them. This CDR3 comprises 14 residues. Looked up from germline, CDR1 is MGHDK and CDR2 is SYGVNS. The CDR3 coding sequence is TGTGCCAGCAGTCCGCAGGGACGGATCCCTGAAGCTTTCTTT. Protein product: CASSPQGRIPEAFF.

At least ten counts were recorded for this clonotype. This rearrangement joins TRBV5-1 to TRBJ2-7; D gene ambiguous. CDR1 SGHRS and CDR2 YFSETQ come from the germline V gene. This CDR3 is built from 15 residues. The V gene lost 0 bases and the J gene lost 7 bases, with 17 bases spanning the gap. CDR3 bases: TGCGCCAGCAGCTTGGACGGAGACCCACTACGGGAGCAGTACGTC. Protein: CASSLDGDPLREQYV.

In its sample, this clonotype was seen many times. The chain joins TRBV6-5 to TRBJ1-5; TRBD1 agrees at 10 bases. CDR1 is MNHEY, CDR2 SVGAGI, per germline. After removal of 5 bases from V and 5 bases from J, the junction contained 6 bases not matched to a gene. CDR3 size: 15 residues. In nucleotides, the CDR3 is TGTGCCAGCAGTCCCCCGGGACAGGGGTATCAGCCCCAGCATTTT. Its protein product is CASSPPGQGYQPQHF.

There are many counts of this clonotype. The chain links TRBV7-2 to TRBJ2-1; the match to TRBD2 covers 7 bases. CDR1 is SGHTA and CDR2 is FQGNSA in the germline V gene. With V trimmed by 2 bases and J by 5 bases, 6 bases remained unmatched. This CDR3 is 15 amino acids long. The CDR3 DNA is TGTGCCAGCAGCTTACGTAGCGGGCGGGACAATGAGCAGTTCTTC. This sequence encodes CASSLRSGRDNEQFF.

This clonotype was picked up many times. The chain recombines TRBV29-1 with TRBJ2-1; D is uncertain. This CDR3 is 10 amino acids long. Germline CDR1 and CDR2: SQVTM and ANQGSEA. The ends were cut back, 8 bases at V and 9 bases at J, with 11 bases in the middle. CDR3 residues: CSSFLTEQFF. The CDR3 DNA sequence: TGCAGCTCTTTCTTAACTGAGCAGTTCTTC.

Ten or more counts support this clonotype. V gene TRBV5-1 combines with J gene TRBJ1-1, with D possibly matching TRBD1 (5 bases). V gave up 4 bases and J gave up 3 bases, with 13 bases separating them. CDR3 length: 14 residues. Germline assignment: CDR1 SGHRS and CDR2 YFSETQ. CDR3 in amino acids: CASSVTVLDTEAFF. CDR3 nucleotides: TGCGCCAGCAGCGTGACAGTTTTGGACACTGAAGCTTTCTTT.

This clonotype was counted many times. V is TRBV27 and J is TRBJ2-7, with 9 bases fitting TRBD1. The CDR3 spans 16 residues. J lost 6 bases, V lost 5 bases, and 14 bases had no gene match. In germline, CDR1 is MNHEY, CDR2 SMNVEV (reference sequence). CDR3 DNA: TGTGCCAGCAGTCCCAACCCTCGGACAGGGGCCCGCGAGCAGTACGTC. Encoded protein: CASSPNPRTGAREQYV.

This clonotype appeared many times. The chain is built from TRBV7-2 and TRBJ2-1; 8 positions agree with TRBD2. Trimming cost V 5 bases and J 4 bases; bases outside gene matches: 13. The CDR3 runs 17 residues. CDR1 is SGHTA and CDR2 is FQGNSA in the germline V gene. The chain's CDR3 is CASSIRRGGIPYNEQFF. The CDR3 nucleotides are TGTGCCAGCAGCATCCGGCGCGGGGGGATTCCATACAATGAGCAGTTCTTC.